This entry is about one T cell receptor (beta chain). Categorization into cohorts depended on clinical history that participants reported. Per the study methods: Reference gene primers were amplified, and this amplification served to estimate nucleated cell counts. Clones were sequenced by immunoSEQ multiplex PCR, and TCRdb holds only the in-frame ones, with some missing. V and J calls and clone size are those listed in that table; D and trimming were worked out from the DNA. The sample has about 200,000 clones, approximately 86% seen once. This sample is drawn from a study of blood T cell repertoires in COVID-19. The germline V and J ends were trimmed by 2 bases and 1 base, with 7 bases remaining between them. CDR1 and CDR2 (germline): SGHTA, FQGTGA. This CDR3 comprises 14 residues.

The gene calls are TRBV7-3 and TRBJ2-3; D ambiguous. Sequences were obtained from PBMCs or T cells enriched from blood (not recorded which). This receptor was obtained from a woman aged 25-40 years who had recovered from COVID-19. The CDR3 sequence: CASSLYGGTDTQYF. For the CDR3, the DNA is TGTGCCAGCAGCTTATACGGAGGCACAGATACGCAGTATTTT. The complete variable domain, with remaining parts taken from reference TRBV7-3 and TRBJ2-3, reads GAGVSQTPSNKVTEKGKYVELRCDPISGHTALYWYRQSLGQGPEFLIYFQGTGAADDSGLPNDRFFAVRPEGSVSTLKIQRTERGDSAVYLCASSLYGGTDTQYFGPGTRLTVL.